Presented here are 3 T cell receptor beta chains from one specimen sequenced in a study of blood T cell repertoires in COVID-19. Generated by immunoSEQ multiplex PCR, the TCRdb table keeps only in-frame clones and is missing some. The sample consists of roughly 80,000 clones, approximately 81% of them appearing once. Sequencing was done on a sample of peripheral blood. These receptors all come from an older woman with acute or convalescent COVID-19.

The chain uses TRBV2 and TRBJ2-1, with 8 positions matching TRBD1. The V gene end was trimmed by 4 bases and the J gene end by 6 bases; junction bases not matched to a gene: 5. Germline V CDR1 and CDR2: SNHLY, FYNNEI. This CDR3 is built from 14 residues. The CDR3 coding sequence is TGTGCCAGCAGTGTGACAGGGGTCGGCAATGAGCAGTTCTTC. Translating it yields CASSVTGVGNEQFF.

J is TRBJ2-2 and V is TRBV10-3, with D tentatively TRBD2 (5 bases). Deletions cut 5 bases from V and 3 bases from J, with 16 bases between. CDR3 length: 16 residues. From germline, CDR1 is ENHRY and CDR2 SYGVKD. The chain's CDR3 is CAISLNPARDTGELFF. The CDR3 nucleotides read TGTGCCATCAGTTTAAACCCGGCGAGGGACACCGGGGAGCTGTTTTTT.

Details on this clone: The same CDR3 is also encoded by other DNA sequences in this sample. The V gene is TRBV7-2, the J gene TRBJ2-7, with 10 nucleotides matching TRBD1. V lost 4 bases and J lost 4; bases outside the gene matches: 4. The CDR3 consists of 14 residues. In germline, CDR1 is SGHTA, CDR2 FQGNSA. CDR3 DNA sequence: TGTGCCAGCAGCTCGGGACAGGGGCCGTACGAGCAGTACGTC. Translating gives CASSSGQGPYEQYV.